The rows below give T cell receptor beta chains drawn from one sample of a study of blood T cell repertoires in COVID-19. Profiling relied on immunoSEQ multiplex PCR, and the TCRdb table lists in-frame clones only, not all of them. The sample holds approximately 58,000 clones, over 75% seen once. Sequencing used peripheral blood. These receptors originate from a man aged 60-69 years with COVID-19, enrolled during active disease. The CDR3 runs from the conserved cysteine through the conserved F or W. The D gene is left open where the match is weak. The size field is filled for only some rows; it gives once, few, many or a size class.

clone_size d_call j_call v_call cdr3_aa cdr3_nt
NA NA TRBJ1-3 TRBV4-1 CASSPLGATGTGNTIYF TGCGCCAGCAGCCCTTTGGGGGCGACAGGAACTGGAAACACCATATATTTT
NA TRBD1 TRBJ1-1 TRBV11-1 CASRVTGGPLNTEAFF TGTGCCAGCAGAGTTACAGGGGGCCCCCTGAACACTGAAGCTTTCTTT
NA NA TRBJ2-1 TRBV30 CAWSVLGDNEQFF TGTGCCTGGAGTGTCCTAGGGGACAATGAGCAGTTCTTC
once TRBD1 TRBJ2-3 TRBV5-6 CASSAYSGTGGEETQYF TGTGCCAGCAGCGCTTATTCCGGGACAGGGGGGGAGGAGACGCAGTATTTT
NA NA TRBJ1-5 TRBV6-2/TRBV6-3 CASSFIFSGHLGNQPQHF TGTGCCAGCAGTTTCATTTTTTCGGGACATCTGGGCAATCAGCCCCAGCATTTT
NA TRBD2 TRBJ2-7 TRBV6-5 CASSYDPSGTTGEQYF TGTGCCAGCAGTTACGATCCTAGCGGGACAACGGGGGAGCAGTACTTC
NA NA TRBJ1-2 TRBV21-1 CASSSDRGYTF TGTGCCAGCAGCAGTGACAGAGGCTACACCTTC
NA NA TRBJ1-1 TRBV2 CASRDGTLNTEAFF TGTGCCAGCAGGGACGGGACACTGAACACTGAAGCTTTCTTT
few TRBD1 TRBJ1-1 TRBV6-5 CASSRQGYTEAFF TGTGCCAGCAGCCGACAGGGGTACACTGAAGCTTTCTTT
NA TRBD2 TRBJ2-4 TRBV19 CASSIGTRGNIQYF TGTGCCAGTAGTATAGGGACTAGAGGAAACATTCAGTACTTC
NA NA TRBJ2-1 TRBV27 CASSPQGSEQFF TGTGCCAGCAGCCCACAGGGAAGTGAGCAGTTCTTC
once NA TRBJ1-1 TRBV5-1 CASSPGLWGLMNTEAFF TGCGCCAGCAGCCCGGGTCTTTGGGGGCTCATGAACACTGAAGCTTTCTTT
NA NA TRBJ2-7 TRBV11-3 CASSQDSYEQYF TGTGCCAGCAGCCAGGACTCCTACGAGCAGTACTTC
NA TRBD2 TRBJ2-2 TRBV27 CASRGPRGAGGTGELFF TGTGCCAGCAGGGGCCCCAGGGGAGCGGGAGGAACCGGGGAGCTGTTTTTT
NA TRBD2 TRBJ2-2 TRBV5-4 CASSLAGGANTGELFF TGTGCCAGCAGCTTGGCCGGGGGGGCGAACACCGGGGAGCTGTTTTTT
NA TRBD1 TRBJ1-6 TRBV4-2 CASSQGGTGDSPLHF TGTGCCAGCAGCCAAGGTGGGACAGGGGATTCACCCCTCCACTTT
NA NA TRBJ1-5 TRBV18 CASSPTGLNQPQHF TGTGCCAGCTCACCGACAGGATTGAATCAGCCCCAGCATTTT
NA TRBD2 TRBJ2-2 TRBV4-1 CASSQGLAGTGELFF TGCGCCAGCAGCCAAGGGTTAGCGGGGACCGGGGAGCTGTTTTTT
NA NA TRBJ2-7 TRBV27 CASREGRGEQYF TGTGCCAGCAGGGAGGGCCGCGGAGAGCAGTACTTC
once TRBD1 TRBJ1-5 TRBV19 CASSPRDRGNQPQHF TGTGCCAGTAGCCCCCGAGACAGGGGTAATCAGCCCCAGCATTTT
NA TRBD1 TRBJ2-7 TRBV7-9 CASSTGQGAFEQYF TGTGCCAGCTCCACGGGACAGGGGGCCTTCGAGCAGTACTTC
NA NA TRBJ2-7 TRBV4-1 CASSQDGKGIGEQYF TGCGCCAGCAGCCAAGATGGGAAGGGGATAGGCGAGCAGTACTTC
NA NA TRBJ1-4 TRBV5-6 CASSLDSFTTNEKLFF TGTGCCAGCAGCTTGGATAGCTTTACAACTAATGAAAAACTGTTTTTT
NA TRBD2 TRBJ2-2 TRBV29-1 CSVERGVGTGELFF TGCAGCGTTGAACGGGGGGTTGGCACCGGGGAGCTGTTTTTT
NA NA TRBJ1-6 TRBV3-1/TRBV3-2 CASSQEPGAANSPLHF TGTGCCAGCAGCCAAGAACCAGGGGCAGCTAATTCACCCCTCCACTTT
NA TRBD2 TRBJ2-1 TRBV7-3 CASSRAGLATNEQFF TGTGCCAGCAGCCGCGCGGGACTAGCGACAAATGAGCAGTTCTTC
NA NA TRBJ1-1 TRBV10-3 CAIGQDAEAFF TGTGCCATCGGGCAAGACGCTGAAGCTTTCTTT
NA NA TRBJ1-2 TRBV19 CASSPGEYPNYGYTF TGTGCCAGTAGCCCGGGGGAATATCCTAACTATGGCTACACCTTC
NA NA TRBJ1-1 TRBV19 CASSISYSPNTEAFF TGTGCCAGTAGTATCTCTTACAGCCCGAACACTGAAGCTTTCTTT
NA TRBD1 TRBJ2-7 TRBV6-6 CASSRTGYEQYF TGTGCCAGCAGTAGGACAGGCTACGAGCAGTACTTC
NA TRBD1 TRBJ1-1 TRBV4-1 CASSQDRGQRRNEAFF TGCGCCAGCAGCCAAGATCGGGGACAGAGACGGAATGAAGCTTTCTTT
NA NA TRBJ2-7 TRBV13 CASSSFRSKSSYEQYF TGTGCCAGCAGTTCTTTCAGGTCCAAAAGCTCCTACGAGCAGTACTTC
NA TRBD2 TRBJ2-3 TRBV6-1 CASSEGRAADTQYF TGTGCCAGCAGCGAAGGGAGGGCAGCAGATACGCAGTATTTT
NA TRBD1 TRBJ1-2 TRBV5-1 CASSQGDRVDGYTF TGCGCCAGCAGCCAAGGAGACAGGGTCGATGGCTACACCTTC